Following are 26 T cell receptor beta chains from one sample sequenced in a study of blood T cell repertoires in COVID-19 (TCRdb year 2020). The library was generated by the immunoSEQ multiplex PCR assay. The table was pulled from immuneACCESS by TCRdb, which kept in-frame rearrangements only. Such tables lose some clones; where checked, under half of the loss comes from unresolved V genes, and the rest has no known cause. Recorded for this sample are some 140,000 clones; more than 75% of them occurred a single time. About 2% of the sample is in the top ten clones. Material: peripheral blood. These receptors were collected from a man aged 70-80 years with active COVID-19.

This sequence joins TRBV20-1 and TRBJ2-7; a weak D match, TRBD2 (6 bases). Germline CDR1 reads DFQATT; CDR2 reads SNEGSKA (reference sequence). Trimming shortened V by 3 bases and J by 0 bases, and 12 bases separated the two germline ends. The CDR3 extends over 14 amino acids. Written as DNA, the CDR3 is TGCAGTGCTAGTTTACAGCGGGCCTCCTACGAGCAGTACTTC. It encodes CSASLQRASYEQYF.

The rearrangement joins TRBV9 to TRBJ2-1, with D perhaps TRBD1 (6 bases). Germline lookup yields CDR1 SGDLS and CDR2 YYNGEE. V lost 4 bases and J lost 6, with 14 bases in between. This CDR3 is built from 14 residues. The CDR3 region is CASSPETGSNEQFF. The CDR3 region has the DNA TGTGCCAGCAGCCCTGAGACAGGAAGCAATGAGCAGTTCTTC.

The CDR3 sequence is CASSHGGNTEAFF. Here the CDR3 DNA reads TGCGCCAGCAGCCACGGGGGGAACACTGAAGCTTTCTTT. This sequence joins TRBV5-1 and TRBJ1-1, with D perhaps matching TRBD1 (5 bases). This CDR3 has 13 residues. V was pared by 4 bases and J by 1 base, with 8 bases between. The germline V gene encodes CDR1 SGHRS and CDR2 YFSETQ.

The rearrangement joins TRBV7-6 to TRBJ2-2, with D uncertain. This CDR3 contains 18 residues. CDR1 is SGHVS, CDR2 FNYEAQ, per germline. V was shortened by 1 base and J by 1 base, with 16 bases between the two germline ends. The CDR3 region is CASSLESAPPENTGELFF. As DNA, the CDR3 is TGTGCCAGCAGCTTAGAGTCCGCCCCACCAGAGAACACCGGGGAGCTGTTTTTT.

The rearrangement links TRBV5-1 to TRBJ1-1; 11 bases align to TRBD1. The germline V gene encodes CDR1 SGHRS and CDR2 YFSETQ. The CDR3 sequence is 16 residues long. The V gene end was trimmed by 8 bases and the J gene end by 4 bases; junction bases not matched to a gene: 13. The CDR3 sequence: CASALRTGGASTEAFF. CDR3 nucleotides: TGCGCCAGTGCCCTTAGGACAGGGGGCGCGAGCACTGAAGCTTTCTTT.

The chain couples TRBV5-1 to TRBJ2-7; TRBD1 agrees at 8 bases. Unmatched junction bases numbered 13, after V lost 7 bases and J lost 4 bases. The CDR3 contains 15 residues. Germline V gene lookup returns CDR1 SGHRS and CDR2 YFSETQ. The CDR3 sequence is CASGTGGPPTYEQYF. For the CDR3, the DNA is TGCGCCAGCGGGACAGGAGGACCCCCTACTTACGAGCAGTACTTC.

The rearrangement uses TRBV10-3 and TRBJ2-3; maybe TRBD1 (5 bases). V was cut by 4 bases and J by 2 bases, with 7 bases left in between. This CDR3 region has 13 residues. Germline V gene data show CDR1 as ENHRY and CDR2 as SYGVKD. The CDR3 nucleotides read TGTGCCATCAGTGTTGGGGCCACAGATACGCAGTATTTT. Residues: CAISVGATDTQYF.

The rearrangement links TRBV30 to TRBJ2-1; D perhaps matches TRBD2 (6 bases). CDR3 length: 15 amino acids. Per the germline V gene, CDR1 is GTSNPN and CDR2 is SVGIG (reference sequence). V was pared by 0 bases and J by 7 bases, with 16 bases between. CDR3 nucleotides: TGTGCCTGGAGTGTAAGGAGGGCCCCGGGGAATGAGCAGTTCTTC. It is translated as CAWSVRRAPGNEQFF.

This clone was picked up one time. The rearrangement joins TRBV28 to TRBJ2-1, with TRBD2 identical over 7 bases. The CDR3 loop spans 17 amino acids. After removal of 6 bases from V and 2 bases from J, the junction contained 13 bases not matched to a gene. Germline CDR1 is MDHEN and CDR2 is SYDVKM. The CDR3, as DNA: TGTGCCAGCAGCCCCAGTAGTAGCGGGCGGACCTACAATGAGCAGTTCTTC. Amino acids: CASSPSSSGRTYNEQFF.

CDR3 in amino acids: CAKVIRSRPGELFF. DNA for the CDR3: TGTGCCAAGGTTATAAGGAGTCGACCCGGGGAGCTGTTTTTT. The chain uses TRBV6-4 and TRBJ2-2; D unclear. CDR1 and CDR2 from the germline V gene are MRHNA and SNTAGT. V was cut by 10 bases and J by 6 bases, with 18 bases left in between. CDR3 length: 14 residues.

J is TRBJ2-5 and V is TRBV29-1, with 7 nucleotides matching TRBD2. The CDR3 has 13 amino acids. Germline V gene sequence: CDR1 SQVTM, CDR2 ANQGSEA. Germline trimming cut 5 bases from V and 4 bases from J; bases unmatched to any gene: 7. The CDR3 sequence is CSVCGRFGETQYF. The DNA for the CDR3 is TGCAGCGTTTGCGGGAGATTCGGAGAGACCCAGTACTTC.

The chain links TRBV7-9 to TRBJ2-1; the D gene is possibly TRBD2 (5 bases). CDR3 length: 15 residues. V was shortened by 5 bases and J by 6 bases, with 17 bases between the two germline ends. Germline V gene lookup returns CDR1 SEHNR and CDR2 FQNEAQ (reference sequence). CDR3 loop: CASSQPRRLGNEQFF. The CDR3 DNA follows: TGTGCCAGCAGCCAACCCAGGAGGTTAGGCAATGAGCAGTTCTTC.

This chain joins TRBV5-1 and TRBJ1-1, with a tentative D call TRBD1 (5 bases). The germline gives CDR1 SGHRS, CDR2 YFSETQ. The length of the CDR3 is 15 residues. V lost 0 bases and J 4 bases, leaving 13 bases between the germline ends. The DNA of the CDR3 is TGCGCCAGCAGCTTGGGGAGGGGCGTAGGCACTGAAGCTTTCTTT. This encodes CASSLGRGVGTEAFF.

The V and J genes are TRBV7-8 and TRBJ2-1; 12 bases are a match to TRBD2. V gave up 5 bases and J gave up 1 base; unmatched junction bases: 3. The germline V gene encodes CDR1 SGHVS and CDR2 FQNEAQ. The CDR3 length is 16 residues. The CDR3 sequence: CASSRTSGNSYNEQFF. CDR3 in DNA: TGTGCCAGCAGCCGGACTAGCGGGAATTCCTACAATGAGCAGTTCTTC.

The table lists this clone with a count of one. The J gene is TRBJ2-6, the V gene TRBV30; no clear D gene. V gave up 0 bases and J gave up 0 bases, with 6 bases separating them. Germline assignment: CDR1 GTSNPN and CDR2 SVGIG (reference sequence). The CDR3 has 15 amino acids. CDR3 sequence (DNA): TGTGCCTGGAGTGTCTCCCGCTCTGGGGCCAACGTCCTGACTTTC. Translating it yields CAWSVSRSGANVLTF. Together with reference TRBV30 and TRBJ2-6, the CDR3 gives the full variable domain: SQTIHQWPATLVQPVGSPLSLECTVEGTSNPNLYWYRQAAGRGLQLLFYSVGIGQISSEVPQNLSASRPQDRQFILSSKKLLLSDSGFYLCAWSVSRSGANVLTFGAGSRLTVL.

On this clone itself: One junction end does not reproduce the germline sequence, and a read error may be involved. The chain combines TRBV19 with TRBJ1-1; 7 nucleotides match TRBD1. Germline V gives CDR1 LNHDA, CDR2 SQIVND (reference sequence). This CDR3 is 15 amino acids long. This chain's CDR3 is CAGSPRAQGGTEAFF. CDR3 sequence (DNA): TGTGCCGGTAGTCCCCGGGCGCAGGGGGGCACTGAAGCTTTCTTT.

V is TRBV6-2 or TRBV6-3 and J is TRBJ1-5; a possible D gene is TRBD1 (5 bases). Trimming took off 5 bases at V and 2 bases at J, with 10 bases between the two ends. The germline CDR1 and CDR2 sequences are MNHEY and SVGEGT. There are 14 residues in the CDR3. The CDR3 loop reads CASSPGRRNQPQHF. The CDR3 nucleotides read TGTGCCAGCAGTCCAGGGCGCCGCAATCAGCCCCAGCATTTT.

The V call is TRBV3-1 (or the pseudogene TRBV3-2), the J call TRBJ2-7; tentatively, D is TRBD1 (6 bases). V dropped 4 bases and J dropped 5 bases, with 27 bases sitting between them. CDR1 and CDR2 from the germline V gene are LGHDT and YNNKEL (reference sequence). The CDR3 runs 18 residues. This chain's CDR3 is CASSRLQGFGGDRNEQYF. In nucleotides, the CDR3 is TGTGCCAGCAGCCGACTCCAAGGTTTTGGGGGCGATCGAAACGAGCAGTACTTC.

This clone was seen only a few times. This chain connects TRBV30 to TRBJ1-1; possibly TRBD1 for D (5 bases). Trimming cost V 4 bases and J 4 bases, with 16 bases left between them. The germline gives CDR1 GTSNPN, CDR2 SVGIG (reference sequence). There are 14 residues in the CDR3. CDR3 loop: CAWIRGGLGTEAFF. Here the CDR3 DNA reads TGTGCCTGGATTCGCGGGGGGTTGGGCACTGAAGCTTTCTTT.

CDR3: CASSFLGSGVIYNEQFF. DNA of the CDR3: TGTGCCAGCAGTTTTCTGGGGAGTGGGGTTATCTACAATGAGCAGTTCTTC. The rearrangement joins TRBV28 to TRBJ2-1; D might be TRBD2 (5 bases). The CDR3 spans 17 residues. CDR1 and CDR2 from the germline V gene are MDHEN and SYDVKM. V shed 3 bases and J shed 3 bases, with 18 bases lying between them.

The V gene is TRBV27, the J gene TRBJ2-3; 12 bases map to TRBD2. CDR1 is MNHEY, CDR2 SMNVEV, per germline (reference sequence). The CDR3 contains 18 residues. Unmatched junction bases numbered 11, after V lost 4 bases and J lost 3 bases. The CDR3 nucleotides read TGTGCCAGCAGTTCCAGACTAGCGGGAGACGAAAGGACAGATACGCAGTATTTT. Its translation is CASSSRLAGDERTDTQYF.

V and J are TRBV7-9 and TRBJ1-1; D remains unclear. Germline V lookup: CDR1 SEHNR, CDR2 FQNEAQ (reference sequence). The V end was cut by 5 bases, the J end by 0 bases, with 13 bases between. CDR3 length: 15 amino acids. CDR3 protein: CASSPWTDLNTEAFF. In DNA form, the CDR3 reads TGTGCCAGCAGCCCTTGGACTGATCTGAACACTGAAGCTTTCTTT.

The chain is built from TRBV6-5 and TRBJ1-1, with TRBD1 identical over 12 bases. J lost 10 bases, V lost 7 bases, and 7 bases had no gene match. Germline-derived CDR1 and CDR2 are MNHEY and SVGAGI. This CDR3 has 13 amino acids. The CDR3 region is CASTGTGGLGAFF. DNA of the CDR3: TGTGCCAGCACCGGGACAGGGGGCTTAGGAGCTTTCTTT.

This clone was found once. The chain couples TRBV28 to TRBJ1-5; no reliable D call. Germline V lookup: CDR1 MDHEN, CDR2 SYDVKM. The CDR3 has 15 residues. The ends were cut back, 2 bases at V and 1 base at J, with 9 bases in the middle. The CDR3 sequence is CASSLTGGSNQPQHF. The CDR3 region has the DNA TGTGCCAGCAGTTTAACGGGAGGGAGCAATCAGCCCCAGCATTTT.

This sequence joins TRBV5-1 and TRBJ2-3; unclear D gene. This CDR3 is 13 amino acids long. Trimming removed 1 base from V and 3 bases from J, with 6 bases in between. Germline values: CDR1 SGHRS, CDR2 YFSETQ. The CDR3 DNA follows: TGCGCCAGCAGCTTGTACTCAACAGATACGCAGTATTTT. Translation: CASSLYSTDTQYF.

The chain uses TRBV11-2 and TRBJ2-2; a possible D gene is TRBD2 (5 bases). Germline lookup yields CDR1 SGHAT and CDR2 FQNNGV. The germline V and J ends were trimmed by 8 bases and 6 bases, with 7 bases remaining between them. CDR3 length: 11 amino acids. The CDR3 DNA follows: TGTGCCAGCCTGCGGGCCGGGGAGCTGTTTTTT. Its translation is CASLRAGELFF.